A selection of T cell receptor beta chains follows, all from one sample in a study of identical twins. TCRdb redid the calling of the 5' RACE reads with MiXCR, one entry per CDR3 protein. The sample holds more than 400,000 distinct CDR3 sequences, roughly 15% seen once. The same sample was also used in a study of yellow fever vaccine responses in identical twins.

The specimen sequenced was CD4+ T cells sorted from blood. The receptors come from a young woman in good health. The CDR3 runs from the conserved cysteine through the conserved F or W. Fields, in order: J gene, CDR3 length, clone size, V gene, D gene, CDR3 protein, CDR3 DNA. D genes are given only for firm matches. A clone size is listed for some rows: how often the clone was seen (once, few, many), or a class if it is expanded.

TRBJ2-1 | 14 | many | TRBV29-1 | - | CSVDVGTGDNEQFF | TGCAGCGTTGATGTAGGGACCGGCGACAATGAGCAGTTCTTC
TRBJ2-5 | 14 | - | TRBV20-1 | - | CSAKKWGIQETQYF | TGCAGTGCCAAGAAGTGGGGGATTCAAGAGACCCAGTACTTC
TRBJ1-1 | 14 | few | TRBV12-3/TRBV12-4 | TRBD1 | CASSSGQGYTEAFF | TGTGCCAGCAGTTCGGGACAGGGGTACACTGAAGCTTTCTTT
TRBJ1-1 | 13 | - | TRBV4-1 | TRBD1 | CARGQGDRTEAFF | TGCGCCAGGGGACAGGGTGATAGGACTGAAGCTTTCTTT
TRBJ2-1 | 17 | - | TRBV6-5 | TRBD1 | CASSYSMGTGVNNEQFF | TGTGCCAGCAGTTACTCGATGGGGACAGGGGTTAACAATGAGCAGTTCTTC
TRBJ2-1 | 17 | - | TRBV28 | TRBD1 | CASSEGGGLAFHNEQFF | TGTGCCAGCAGTGAAGGGGGCGGACTCGCCTTTCACAATGAGCAGTTCTTC
TRBJ2-3 | 16 | few | TRBV15 | TRBD2 | CATSRDASGNADTQYF | TGTGCCACCAGCAGAGATGCTAGCGGGAACGCAGATACGCAGTATTTT
TRBJ2-7 | 14 | - | TRBV20-1 | TRBD2 | CSASLGTSYYEQYF | TGCAGTGCGTCTCTCGGGACTAGCTATTACGAGCAGTACTTC
TRBJ2-1 | 11 | few | TRBV25-1 | - | CASSEYYEQFF | TGTGCCAGCAGTGAATATTACGAGCAGTTCTTC
TRBJ2-1 | 11 | - | TRBV20-1 | - | CSVPLGNEQFF | TGCAGTGTTCCTCTAGGGAATGAGCAGTTCTTC
TRBJ2-1 | 14 | few | TRBV20-1 | TRBD2 | CSASASGNYNEQFF | TGCAGTGCTAGCGCTAGCGGGAACTACAATGAGCAGTTCTTC
TRBJ2-1 | 16 | - | TRBV4-1 | - | CASSQDRRGVYNEQFF | TGCGCCAGCAGCCAAGATCGCAGGGGAGTTTACAATGAGCAGTTCTTC
TRBJ2-2 | 14 | - | TRBV28 | - | CASSLANPAGELFF | TGTGCCAGCAGTTTAGCAAACCCGGCCGGGGAGCTGTTTTTT
TRBJ2-1 | 15 | - | TRBV6-4 | TRBD2 | CASRAGTSGVNEQFF | TGTGCCAGCAGGGCAGGGACTAGCGGAGTCAATGAGCAGTTCTTC
TRBJ2-1 | 15 | - | TRBV9 | TRBD1 | CASSPSRGTGNEQFF | TGTGCCAGCAGCCCAAGCCGCGGGACAGGCAATGAGCAGTTCTTC
TRBJ2-2 | 15 | few | TRBV5-1 | - | CASSLEVSNTGELFF | TGCGCCAGCAGCTTGGAAGTATCGAACACCGGGGAGCTGTTTTTT
TRBJ2-2 | 16 | few | TRBV9 | TRBD2 | CASSATSGINTGELFF | TGTGCCAGCAGCGCCACTAGCGGGATTAACACCGGGGAGCTGTTTTTT
TRBJ2-1 | 15 | - | TRBV5-5 | - | CASSLGHGINNEQFF | TGTGCCAGCAGCTTGGGCCACGGGATTAACAATGAGCAGTTCTTC
TRBJ1-1 | 15 | many | TRBV25-1 | TRBD1 | CASSSRQGVRAEAFF | TGTGCCAGCAGCTCCAGACAGGGCGTGAGAGCTGAAGCTTTCTTT
TRBJ2-5 | 15 | - | TRBV24-1 | TRBD1 | CATSDRDRTQETQYF | TGTGCCACCAGTGACCGGGACAGAACCCAAGAGACCCAGTACTTC
TRBJ1-2 | 13 | - | TRBV7-8 | - | CASSFTGHYGYTF | TGTGCCAGCAGCTTTACAGGGCACTATGGCTACACCTTC
TRBJ1-2 | 16 | few | TRBV11-3 | - | CASSLGPGQSNYGYTF | TGTGCCAGCAGCTTAGGACCCGGGCAGAGTAACTATGGCTACACCTTC
TRBJ2-1 | 15 | - | TRBV12-3/TRBV12-4 | TRBD2 | CASSLSSGIINEQFF | TGTGCCAGCAGTTTAAGTAGCGGGATAATCAATGAGCAGTTCTTC
TRBJ2-1 | 13 | few | TRBV28 | TRBD2 | CASSLGLAGAPFF | TGTGCCAGCAGCCTGGGACTAGCGGGAGCACCGTTCTTC
TRBJ2-2 | 16 | few | TRBV7-2 | - | CASSFRVSTGTGELFF | TGTGCCAGCAGCTTTCGGGTCTCTACCGGGACCGGGGAGCTGTTTTTT
TRBJ1-5 | 13 | few | TRBV20-1 | TRBD1 | CSARQGGAQPQHF | TGCAGTGCTAGACAGGGGGGAGCTCAGCCCCAGCATTTT
TRBJ2-5 | 15 | few | TRBV5-1 | - | CASSLSSISGETQYF | TGCGCCAGCAGCTTGTCCTCAATTAGCGGAGAGACCCAGTACTTC
TRBJ2-3 | 18 | once | TRBV4-2 | - | CASSPFLRCGTGTDTQYF | TGTGCCAGCAGCCCCTTCCTCCGGTGCGGCACGGGCACAGATACGCAGTATTTT
TRBJ2-1 | 17 | - | TRBV5-6 | TRBD2 | CASSYNSGTSGVNEQFF | TGTGCCAGCAGCTATAATTCCGGGACTAGCGGGGTCAATGAGCAGTTCTTC
TRBJ2-1 | 14 | - | TRBV24-1 | - | CATSDFRIHNEQFF | TGTGCCACCAGTGATTTTAGGATTCACAATGAGCAGTTCTTC
TRBJ2-5 | 14 | - | TRBV5-1 | TRBD1 | CASSKTGGWETQYF | TGCGCCAGCAGCAAAACAGGGGGTTGGGAGACCCAGTACTTC
TRBJ2-3 | 13 | few | TRBV20-1 | - | CSVPAENTDTQYF | TGCAGTGTACCCGCGGAAAACACAGATACGCAGTATTTT
TRBJ2-1 | 16 | few | TRBV7-8 | - | CASSLDETGTYNEQFF | TGTGCCAGCAGCTTAGATGAGACAGGTACCTACAATGAGCAGTTCTTC
TRBJ1-2 | 13 | many | TRBV25-1 | - | CASSEYPGTGYTF | TGTGCCAGCAGTGAATATCCAGGAACTGGCTACACCTTC
TRBJ2-7 | 15 | few | TRBV29-1 | TRBD1 | CSVEGPQGADYEQYF | TGCAGCGTTGAAGGTCCCCAGGGGGCGGACTACGAGCAGTACTTC
TRBJ2-3 | 11 | - | TRBV29-1 | - | CSPKWADTQYF | TGCAGCCCTAAATGGGCAGATACGCAGTATTTT
TRBJ2-5 | 14 | few | TRBV20-1 | - | CSARVGATAETQYF | TGCAGTGCTAGAGTGGGTGCGACGGCAGAGACCCAGTACTTC
TRBJ2-2 | 16 | - | TRBV9 | - | CASSVAAFPLTGELFF | TGTGCCAGCAGCGTAGCGGCATTCCCCTTAACCGGGGAGCTGTTTTTT
TRBJ2-2 | 14 | few | TRBV10-3 | TRBD2 | CAMRSGGPTGELFF | TGTGCCATGCGAAGCGGGGGGCCGACCGGGGAGCTGTTTTTT
TRBJ2-2 | 17 | few | TRBV11-3 | TRBD2 | CASSLDRLAGDTGELFF | TGTGCCAGCAGCTTAGATCGACTAGCGGGAGACACCGGGGAGCTGTTTTTT
TRBJ2-3 | 17 | - | TRBV12-3/TRBV12-4 | TRBD2 | CASSLGFAGGRTDTQYF | TGTGCCAGCAGTTTAGGGTTTGCGGGAGGGCGCACAGATACGCAGTATTTT
TRBJ2-7 | 16 | - | TRBV6-1 | TRBD1 | CASSDWERQGGYEQYF | TGTGCCAGCAGTGACTGGGAGAGACAGGGGGGCTACGAGCAGTACTTC
TRBJ2-1 | 13 | few | TRBV7-3 | - | CASSFGRDNEQFF | TGTGCCAGCAGCTTTGGGCGGGACAATGAGCAGTTCTTC
TRBJ2-1 | 12 | few | TRBV20-1 | - | CSARDLGNEQFF | TGCAGTGCTAGAGATTTGGGGAATGAGCAGTTCTTC
TRBJ2-2 | 16 | - | TRBV20-1 | - | CSAPAFGASNTGELFF | TGCAGTGCTCCAGCGTTTGGAGCATCGAACACCGGGGAGCTGTTTTTT
TRBJ1-1 | 15 | few | TRBV6-1 | - | CASRDHRVLNTEAFF | TGTGCCAGCAGGGATCACAGGGTCCTGAACACTGAAGCTTTCTTT
TRBJ2-1 | 14 | few | TRBV29-1 | - | CSVETAGSYNEQFF | TGCAGCGTTGAAACAGCGGGTTCCTACAATGAGCAGTTCTTC
TRBJ2-7 | 14 | few | TRBV7-9 | TRBD1 | CASSSGTVSYEQYF | TGTGCCAGCAGCTCCGGGACAGTTTCCTACGAGCAGTACTTC
TRBJ2-5 | 13 | few | TRBV9 | - | CASTRASEGTQYF | TGTGCCAGCACGCGGGCTAGCGAAGGGACCCAGTACTTC
TRBJ2-1 | 14 | - | TRBV19 | - | CASSGRTSHNEQFF | TGTGCCAGTAGTGGACGGACGTCCCACAATGAGCAGTTCTTC
TRBJ2-1 | 11 | few | TRBV20-1 | - | CSYSGNNEQFF | TGCAGTTATAGCGGAAACAATGAGCAGTTCTTC